Reported below is one T cell receptor (beta chain). The antigen remains undetermined. Using immunoSEQ multiplex PCR, the repertoire was profiled, and TCRdb retains in-frame clones only, with some absent. The profile covers over 80,000 clones, with 85% to 95% appearing a single time and 1% to 1.5% taken by the ten largest. The data originate from a study of siplizumab effects on memory and regulatory T cells. Overall study results and limits: Relative to controls at roughly 27%, mappable alloreactive CD4+ clones exhibited a mean Treg-derived proportion of over 60% with siplizumab. Naive T cells looked more diverse than memory cells and looked like major alloresponse contributors. Unstimulated subset assignment was obtained for only a minor fraction of alloreactive clones.

The length of the CDR3 is 13 residues. The specimen was non-Treg CD4+ T cells sorted from blood. The V call is TRBV21-1, the J call TRBJ2-1. TRBV21-1 represents a pseudogene. This clonotype was obtained from a human donor in good health. The CDR3 is CASSTKFGTVQVF. Written as DNA, the CDR3 is TGTGCCAGCAGCACGAAGTTTGGGACCGTCCAGGTCTTC.